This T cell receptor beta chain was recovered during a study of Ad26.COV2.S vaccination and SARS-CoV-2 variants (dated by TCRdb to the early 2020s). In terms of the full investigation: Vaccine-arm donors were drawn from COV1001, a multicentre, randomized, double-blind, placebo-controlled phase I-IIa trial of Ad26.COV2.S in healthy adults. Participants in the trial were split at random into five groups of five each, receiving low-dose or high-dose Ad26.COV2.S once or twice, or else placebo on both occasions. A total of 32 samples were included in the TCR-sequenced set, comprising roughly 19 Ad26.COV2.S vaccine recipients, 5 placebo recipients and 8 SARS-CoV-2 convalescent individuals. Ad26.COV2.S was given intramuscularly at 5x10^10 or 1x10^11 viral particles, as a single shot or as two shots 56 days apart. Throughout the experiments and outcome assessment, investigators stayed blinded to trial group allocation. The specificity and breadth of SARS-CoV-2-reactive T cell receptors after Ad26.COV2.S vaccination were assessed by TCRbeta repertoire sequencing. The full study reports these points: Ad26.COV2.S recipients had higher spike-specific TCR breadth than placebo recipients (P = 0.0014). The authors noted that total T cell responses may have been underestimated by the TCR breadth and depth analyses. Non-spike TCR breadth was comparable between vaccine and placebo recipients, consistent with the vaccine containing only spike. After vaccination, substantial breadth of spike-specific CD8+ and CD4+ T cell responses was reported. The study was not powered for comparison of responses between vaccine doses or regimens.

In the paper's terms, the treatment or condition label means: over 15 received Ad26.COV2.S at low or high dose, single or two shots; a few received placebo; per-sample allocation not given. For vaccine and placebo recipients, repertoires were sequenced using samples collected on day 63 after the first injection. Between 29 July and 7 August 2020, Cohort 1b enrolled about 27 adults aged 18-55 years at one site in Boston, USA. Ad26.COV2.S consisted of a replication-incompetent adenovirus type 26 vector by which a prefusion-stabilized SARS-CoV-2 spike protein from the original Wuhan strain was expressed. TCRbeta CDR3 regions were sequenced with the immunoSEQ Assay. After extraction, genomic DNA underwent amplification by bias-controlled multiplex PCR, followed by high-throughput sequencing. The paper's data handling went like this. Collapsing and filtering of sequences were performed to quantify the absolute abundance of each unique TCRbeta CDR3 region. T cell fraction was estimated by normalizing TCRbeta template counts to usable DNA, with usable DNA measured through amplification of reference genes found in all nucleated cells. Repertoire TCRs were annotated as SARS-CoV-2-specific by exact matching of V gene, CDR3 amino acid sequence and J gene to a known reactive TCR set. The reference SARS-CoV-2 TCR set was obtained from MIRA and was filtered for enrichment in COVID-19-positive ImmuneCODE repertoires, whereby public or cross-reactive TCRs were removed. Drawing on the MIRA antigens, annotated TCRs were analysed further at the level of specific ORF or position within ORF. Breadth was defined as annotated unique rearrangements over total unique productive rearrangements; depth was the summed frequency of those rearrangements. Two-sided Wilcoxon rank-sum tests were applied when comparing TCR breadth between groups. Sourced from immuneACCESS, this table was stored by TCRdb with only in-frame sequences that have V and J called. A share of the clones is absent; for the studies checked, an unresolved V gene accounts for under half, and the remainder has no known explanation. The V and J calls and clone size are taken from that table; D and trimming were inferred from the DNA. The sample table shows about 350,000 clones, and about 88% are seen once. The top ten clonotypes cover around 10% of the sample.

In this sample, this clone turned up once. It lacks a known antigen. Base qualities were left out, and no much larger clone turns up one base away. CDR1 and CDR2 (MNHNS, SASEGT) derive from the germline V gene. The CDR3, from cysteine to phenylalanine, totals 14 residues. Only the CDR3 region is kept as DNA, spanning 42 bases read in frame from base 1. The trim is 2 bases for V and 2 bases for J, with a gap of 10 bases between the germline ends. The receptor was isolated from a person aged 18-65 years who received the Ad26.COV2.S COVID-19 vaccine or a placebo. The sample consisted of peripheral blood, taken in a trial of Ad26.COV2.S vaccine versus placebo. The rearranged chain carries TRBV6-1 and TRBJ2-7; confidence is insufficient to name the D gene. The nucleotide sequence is TGTGCCAGCAGTGAACAGGCAGGAACCTACGAGCAGTACTTC. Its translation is CASSEQAGTYEQYF.